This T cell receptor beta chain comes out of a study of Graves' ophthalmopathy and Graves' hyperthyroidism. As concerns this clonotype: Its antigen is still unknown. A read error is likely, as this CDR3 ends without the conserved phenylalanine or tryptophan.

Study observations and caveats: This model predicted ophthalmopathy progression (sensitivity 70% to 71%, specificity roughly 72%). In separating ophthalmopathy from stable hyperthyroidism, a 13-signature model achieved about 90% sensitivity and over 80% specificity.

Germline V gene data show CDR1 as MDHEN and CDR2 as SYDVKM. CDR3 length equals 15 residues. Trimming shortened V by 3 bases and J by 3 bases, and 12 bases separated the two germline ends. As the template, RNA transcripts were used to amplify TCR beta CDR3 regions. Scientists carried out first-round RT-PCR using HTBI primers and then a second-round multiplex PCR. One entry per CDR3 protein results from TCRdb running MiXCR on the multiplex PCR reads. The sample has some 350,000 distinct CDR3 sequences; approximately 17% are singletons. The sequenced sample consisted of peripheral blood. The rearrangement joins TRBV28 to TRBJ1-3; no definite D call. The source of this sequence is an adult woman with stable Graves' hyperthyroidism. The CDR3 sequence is CASSFRNRVGNTIYL. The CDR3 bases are TGTGCCAGCAGTTTCCGTAACCGGGTTGGAAACACCATATATTTG.